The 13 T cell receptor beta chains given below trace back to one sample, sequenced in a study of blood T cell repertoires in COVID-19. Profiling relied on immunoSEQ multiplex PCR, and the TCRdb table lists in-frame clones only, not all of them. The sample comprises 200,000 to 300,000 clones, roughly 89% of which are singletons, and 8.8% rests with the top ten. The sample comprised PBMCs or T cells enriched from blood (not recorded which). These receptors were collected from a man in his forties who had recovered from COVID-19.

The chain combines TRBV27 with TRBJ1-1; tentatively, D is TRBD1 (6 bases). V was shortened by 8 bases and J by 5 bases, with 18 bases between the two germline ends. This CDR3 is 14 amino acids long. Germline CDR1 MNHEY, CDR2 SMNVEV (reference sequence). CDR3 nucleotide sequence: TGTGCCAGCCGTACTAAAACAGGGTGGACTGAAGCTTTCTTT. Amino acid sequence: CASRTKTGWTEAFF.

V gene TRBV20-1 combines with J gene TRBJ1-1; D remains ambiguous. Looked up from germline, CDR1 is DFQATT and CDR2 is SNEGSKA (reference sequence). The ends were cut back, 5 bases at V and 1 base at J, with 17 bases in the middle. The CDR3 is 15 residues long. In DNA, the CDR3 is TGCAGTGCTCGTGATGCCGGGAGGAGGAACACTGAAGCTTTCTTT. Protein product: CSARDAGRRNTEAFF.

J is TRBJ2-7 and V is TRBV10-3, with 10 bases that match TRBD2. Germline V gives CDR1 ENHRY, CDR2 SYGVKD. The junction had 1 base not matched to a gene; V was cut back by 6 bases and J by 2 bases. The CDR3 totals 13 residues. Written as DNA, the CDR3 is TGTGCCATCAGCCTAGCGGGAGCCTACGAGCAGTACTTC. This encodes CAISLAGAYEQYF.

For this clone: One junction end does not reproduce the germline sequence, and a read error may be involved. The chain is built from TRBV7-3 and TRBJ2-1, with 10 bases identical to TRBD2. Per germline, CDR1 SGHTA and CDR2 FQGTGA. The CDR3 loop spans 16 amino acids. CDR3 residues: CASSLTLAGVGNEQFF. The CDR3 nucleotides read TGTGCCAGCAGTTTAACCCTAGCGGGAGTCGGCAATGAGCAGTTCTTC.

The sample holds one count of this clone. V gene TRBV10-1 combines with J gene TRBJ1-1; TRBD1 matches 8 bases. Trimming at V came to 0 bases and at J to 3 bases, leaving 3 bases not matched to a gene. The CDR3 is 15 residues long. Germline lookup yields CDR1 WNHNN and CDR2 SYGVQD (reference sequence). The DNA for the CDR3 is TGCGCCAGCAGTGAGTCGGTACAGGGGGACACTGAAGCTTTCTTT. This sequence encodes CASSESVQGDTEAFF.

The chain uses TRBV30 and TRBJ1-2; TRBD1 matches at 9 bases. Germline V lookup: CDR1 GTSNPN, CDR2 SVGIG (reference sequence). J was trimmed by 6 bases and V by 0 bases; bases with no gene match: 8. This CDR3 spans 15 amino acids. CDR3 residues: CAWSVWDRDWHGYTF. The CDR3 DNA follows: TGTGCCTGGAGTGTATGGGACAGGGACTGGCATGGCTACACCTTC.

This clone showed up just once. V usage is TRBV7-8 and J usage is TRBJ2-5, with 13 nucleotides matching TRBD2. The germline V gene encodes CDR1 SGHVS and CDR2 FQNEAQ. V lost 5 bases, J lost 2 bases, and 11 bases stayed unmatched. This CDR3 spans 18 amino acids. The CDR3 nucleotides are TGTGCCAGCAGCGGAATTCGGACTAGCGGGGGACCACAAGAGACCCAGTACTTC. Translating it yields CASSGIRTSGGPQETQYF.

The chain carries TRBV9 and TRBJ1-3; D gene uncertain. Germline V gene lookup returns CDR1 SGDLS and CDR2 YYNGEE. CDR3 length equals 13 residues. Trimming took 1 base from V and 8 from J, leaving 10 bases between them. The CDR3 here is CASSVTIGDTIYF. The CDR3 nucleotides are TGTGCCAGCAGCGTAACTATTGGTGACACCATATATTTT.

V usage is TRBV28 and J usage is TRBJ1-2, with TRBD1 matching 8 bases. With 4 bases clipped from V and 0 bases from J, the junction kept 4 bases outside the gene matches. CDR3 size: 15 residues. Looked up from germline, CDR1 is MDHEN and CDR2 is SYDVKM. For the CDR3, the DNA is TGTGCCAGCAGTTCCGGGACAGGTTCTAACTATGGCTACACCTTC. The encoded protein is CASSSGTGSNYGYTF.

Here the CDR3 reads CASQDRVGTEAFF. CDR3 in DNA: TGTGCCAGCCAGGACAGGGTGGGGACTGAAGCTTTCTTT. J is TRBJ1-1 and V is TRBV19; TRBD1 aligns across 8 bases. The CDR3 is made up of 13 amino acids. Germline CDR1 and CDR2: LNHDA and SQIVND (reference sequence). V lost 9 bases, J lost 5 bases, and 8 bases stayed unmatched.

This CDR3 reads CASSIMAQSHTDTQYF. In nucleotides, the CDR3 is TGTGCCAGTAGTATAATGGCACAGTCTCACACAGATACGCAGTATTTT. The chain joins TRBV19 to TRBJ2-3; D not certain. The CDR3 covers 16 residues. Germline CDR1 is LNHDA and CDR2 is SQIVND (reference sequence). V was shortened by 2 bases and J by 2 bases, with 14 bases between the two germline ends.

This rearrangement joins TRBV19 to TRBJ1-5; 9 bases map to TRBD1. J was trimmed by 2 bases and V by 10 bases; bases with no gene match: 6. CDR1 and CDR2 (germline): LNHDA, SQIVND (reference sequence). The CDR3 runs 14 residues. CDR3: CATEDRGGNQPQHF. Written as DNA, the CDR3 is TGTGCCACCGAGGACAGGGGAGGCAATCAGCCCCAGCATTTT.

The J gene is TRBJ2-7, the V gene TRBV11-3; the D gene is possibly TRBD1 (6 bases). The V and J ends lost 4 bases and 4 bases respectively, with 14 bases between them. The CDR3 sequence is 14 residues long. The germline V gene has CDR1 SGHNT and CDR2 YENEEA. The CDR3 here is CASSYRVVGYEQYF. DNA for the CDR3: TGTGCCAGCAGCTACAGGGTGGTCGGGTACGAGCAGTACTTC.